Following are 22 T cell receptor beta chains from one sample sequenced in a study of CD8 T cells in Susac syndrome. Roughly 0.45 to 1 ug RNA was reverse transcribed with random hexamers. TCRdb re-called the immunoSEQ multiplex PCR reads with MiXCR, one entry per CDR3 protein. The sample consists of 150,000 to 200,000 distinct CDR3 sequences, 94% of them appearing once. The specimen was CD4+ T cells from PBMCs. These receptors were obtained from a human donor with multiple sclerosis.

The J gene is TRBJ2-1, the V gene TRBV7-9; 8 bases match TRBD2. Per the germline V gene, CDR1 is SEHNR and CDR2 is FQNEAQ (reference sequence). The CDR3 runs 14 residues. Here the CDR3 DNA reads TGTGCTTTGGTCGGGACGGGGGGGTACAATGAGCAGTTCTTC. It specifies CALVGTGGYNEQFF.

This clonotype was detected once. This sequence joins TRBV6-6 and TRBJ1-5, with 7 positions matching TRBD1. J gave up 9 bases and V 7 bases, and 9 bases lay outside the gene matches. The germline V gene encodes CDR1 MNHNY and CDR2 SVGAGI (reference sequence). CDR3 length: 13 residues. The CDR3 nucleotides are TGTGCCAGCACTAACAGGGGTCCTTGGCCCCAGCATTTT. This translates into CASTNRGPWPQHF.

This chain connects TRBV3-1 to TRBJ1-5, with 8 bases aligning to TRBD1. V lost 4 bases, J lost 5 bases, and 4 bases stayed unmatched. CDR1 LGHDT and CDR2 YNNKEL come from the germline V gene (reference sequence). CDR3 length: 14 residues. CDR3 protein: CASSRTGKDQPQHF. CDR3 DNA sequence: TGTGCCAGCAGCCGGACAGGGAAGGATCAGCCCCAGCATTTT.

A single count supports this clonotype. The CDR3 region has the DNA TGCAGCGCCCCGGGTGCAGGCACTGAAGCTTTCTTT. It yields the protein CSAPGAGTEAFF. The genes are TRBV29-1 and TRBJ1-1; no clear D gene. This CDR3 is built from 12 residues. The germline V gene has CDR1 SQVTM and CDR2 ANQGSEA. Trimming removed 7 bases at V and 4 bases at J, with 13 bases between.

This clonotype appeared a single time. The CDR3 region has the DNA TGTGCCAGCAGTTTACGCCGCGACGAGCAGTACTTC. Encoded protein: CASSLRRDEQYF. This chain links TRBV28 with TRBJ2-7; D is undetermined. Germline V lookup: CDR1 MDHEN, CDR2 SYDVKM. The ends were cut back, 2 bases at V and 5 bases at J, with 7 bases in the middle. CDR3 size: 12 residues.

Written as DNA, the CDR3 is TGTGCCAGCAGGACGGGACTAGCGGGACTCGAGCAGTACTTC. This sequence encodes CASRTGLAGLEQYF. The chain joins TRBV27 to TRBJ2-7, with 13 bases lining up with TRBD2. Germline loops: CDR1 MNHEY, CDR2 SMNVEV (reference sequence). The length of the CDR3 is 14 residues. The junction had 5 bases not matched to a gene; V was cut back by 6 bases and J by 6 bases.

This chain links TRBV30 with TRBJ1-3; tentatively, D is TRBD1 (5 bases). Between the trimmed V and J ends, which lost 4 bases and 6 bases, there was a span of 13 bases. The CDR3 totals 13 residues. Germline V gene sequence: CDR1 GTSNPN, CDR2 SVGIG (reference sequence). The CDR3 sequence is CAWTGTLENTIYF. CDR3 bases: TGTGCCTGGACCGGGACCCTTGAAAACACCATATATTTT.

The gene calls are TRBV12-3 or TRBV12-4 and TRBJ1-1, with unresolved D. This CDR3 has 13 amino acids. V gave up 1 base and J gave up 1 base, with 4 bases separating them. The CDR3 DNA follows: TGTGCCAGCAGTTTAGGGTCGAACACTGAAGCTTTCTTT. Translating gives CASSLGSNTEAFF.

The chain is built from TRBV30 and TRBJ2-1; D perhaps matches TRBD1 (5 bases). Trimming pared 4 bases from V and 3 bases from J, leaving 10 bases between. Germline V CDR1 and CDR2: GTSNPN, SVGIG (reference sequence). The CDR3 has 13 amino acids. CDR3 in DNA: TGTGCCTGGACAGGGTCACACTACAATGAGCAGTTCTTC. Translating it yields CAWTGSHYNEQFF.

The gene calls are TRBV3-1 and TRBJ1-1; D unclear. V gave up 4 bases and J gave up 5 bases, with 11 bases separating them. The CDR3 sequence is 13 residues long. CDR1 LGHDT and CDR2 YNNKEL come from the germline V gene (reference sequence). The CDR3 is CASSPQLGTEAFF. The CDR3 DNA is TGTGCCAGCAGCCCCCAGTTAGGTACTGAAGCTTTCTTT. Together with reference TRBV3-1 and TRBJ1-1, the CDR3 gives the full variable domain: DTAVSQTPKYLVTQMGNDKSIKCEQNLGHDTMYWYKQDSKKFLKIMFSYNNKELIINETVPNRFSPKSPDKAHLNLHINSLELGDSAVYFCASSPQLGTEAFFGQGTRLTVV.

V usage is TRBV3-1 and J usage is TRBJ1-1; possible D gene TRBD1, 5 bases. V lost 6 bases and J lost 1, with 9 bases in between. The CDR3 contains 13 residues. Germline V gives CDR1 LGHDT, CDR2 YNNKEL (reference sequence). The CDR3 DNA reads TGTGCCAGCAGTCGGGGGTGGAACACTGAAGCTTTCTTT. It specifies CASSRGWNTEAFF.

J is TRBJ2-2 and V is TRBV12-3 or TRBV12-4, with TRBD1 as a possible D gene (6 bases). V dropped 2 bases and J dropped 5 bases, with 9 bases sitting between them. This CDR3 is 14 amino acids long. This chain's CDR3 is CASSLQGQTGELFF. The CDR3 coding sequence is TGTGCCAGCAGTTTACAGGGGCAGACCGGGGAGCTGTTTTTT.

The gene calls are TRBV11-2 and TRBJ2-7; D is unresolved. The CDR3 is 13 amino acids. The germline V gene encodes CDR1 SGHAT and CDR2 FQNNGV. The V and J ends lost 3 bases and 0 bases respectively, with 6 bases between them. The CDR3 is CASSFRSSYEQYF. Written as DNA, the CDR3 is TGTGCCAGCAGCTTTAGGAGCTCCTACGAGCAGTACTTC.

J is TRBJ1-3 and V is TRBV20-1; no firm D call. Germline CDR1 is DFQATT and CDR2 is SNEGSKA (reference sequence). The V end was cut by 2 bases, the J end by 1 base, with 9 bases between. This CDR3 region has 14 residues. The CDR3 here is CSARSRTSGNTIYF. The CDR3 region has the DNA TGCAGTGCTAGATCTAGGACGTCTGGAAACACCATATATTTT.

The chain has TRBV27 and TRBJ2-2, with 8 bases identical to TRBD1. This CDR3 comprises 15 residues. Germline loops: CDR1 MNHEY, CDR2 SMNVEV (reference sequence). V was clipped by 2 bases and J by 3 bases; unmatched bases: 2. The CDR3 is CASSLPGQDTGELFF. CDR3 sequence (DNA): TGTGCCAGCAGTTTACCGGGACAGGACACCGGGGAGCTGTTTTTT.

The rearrangement uses TRBV5-1 and TRBJ2-7, with D possibly matching TRBD2 (5 bases). V gave up 2 bases and J gave up 7 bases, with 16 bases separating them. The CDR3 consists of 14 residues. CDR1 is SGHRS and CDR2 is YFSETQ in the germline V gene. The CDR3 nucleotides are TGCGCCAGCAGCTTAGGACCAAATTCGGGGGAGCAGTACTTC. Its protein product is CASSLGPNSGEQYF. Full variable domain (remainder filled in from reference TRBV5-1 and TRBJ2-7): KAGVTQTPRYLIKTRGQQVTLSCSPISGHRSVSWYQQTPGQGLQFLFEYFSETQRNKGNFPGRFSGRQFSNSRSEMNVSTLELGDSALYLCASSLGPNSGEQYFGPGTRLTVT.

The chain combines TRBV28 with TRBJ1-3; D is possibly TRBD1 (5 bases). Germline loops: CDR1 MDHEN, CDR2 SYDVKM. Trimming cost V 7 bases and J 4 bases, with 17 bases left between them. This CDR3 is built from 15 residues. The CDR3 is CASIEGRTSGNTIYF. The CDR3, as DNA: TGTGCCAGCATAGAGGGGCGAACGAGCGGAAACACCATATATTTT.

The chain has TRBV24-1 and TRBJ2-1, with 12 bases identical to TRBD2. CDR3 length equals 18 residues. V shed 4 bases, J shed 1 base, and the junction held 7 bases outside the gene matches. Germline V CDR1 and CDR2: KGHDR, SFDVKD. The CDR3 DNA sequence: TGTGCCACCAGTGAACCTGTGACTAGCGGGAGATCCTACAATGAGCAGTTCTTC. Amino acids: CATSEPVTSGRSYNEQFF.

This sequence joins TRBV21-1 and TRBJ2-5. TRBV21-1 is deemed a pseudogene. This CDR3 region has 14 residues. DNA of the CDR3: TGTGCCAGCAGCAAAGCCCGCAGCCAAGAGACCCAGTACTTC. Its translation: CASSKARSQETQYF.

The CDR3 bases are TGTGCCAGCAGCTTAGTTTTCTCAGCGGGAGGGGTGTTAGATACGCAGTATTTT. This gives the protein CASSLVFSAGGVLDTQYF. The chain couples TRBV7-2 to TRBJ2-3, with 10 bases that match TRBD2. The CDR3 has 18 amino acids. Losses at the gene ends were 1 base for V and 5 bases for J; bases not matched to a gene: 12. Germline CDR1 reads SGHTA; CDR2 reads FQGNSA.

This rearrangement joins TRBV29-1 to TRBJ1-1, with 8 bases aligning to TRBD1. Germline V gives CDR1 SQVTM, CDR2 ANQGSEA. This CDR3 is 14 amino acids long. V was clipped by 7 bases and J by 3 bases; unmatched bases: 10. CDR3 bases: TGCAGCGCCCGCGGAACAGGGGGAGACACTGAAGCTTTCTTT. Its translation is CSARGTGGDTEAFF.

The chain has TRBV27 and TRBJ2-7; a weak D match, TRBD1 (5 bases). The CDR3 totals 14 residues. Trimming removed 6 bases from V and 2 bases from J, with 14 bases in between. Germline values: CDR1 MNHEY, CDR2 SMNVEV (reference sequence). CDR3 coding DNA: TGTGCCAGCAGCCATAAGGGGCGGCCCTACGAGCAGTACTTC. Residues: CASSHKGRPYEQYF.